One sample yielded the 8 T cell receptor beta chains listed below, sequenced in a study of shared clonotypes between healthy human individuals. TCRdb's table, derived via immunoSEQ multiplex PCR, lists solely in-frame clones and lacks some. The sample contains hundreds of thousands of clones, roughly 80% of which appear only once. Sequencing was carried out using PBMCs. These receptors originate from a woman in her forties in good health. Some clones in this sample may be carry-over from other donors' samples.

The chain couples TRBV2 to TRBJ1-1; D not resolved. From germline, CDR1 is SNHLY and CDR2 FYNNEI. V was shortened by 2 bases and J by 0 bases, with 13 bases between the two germline ends. The CDR3 sequence is 16 residues long. The CDR3 spells CASSEPFGRLNTEAFF. The CDR3, as DNA: TGTGCCAGCAGTGAACCCTTTGGGAGGTTGAACACTGAAGCTTTCTTT.

This rearrangement joins TRBV30 to TRBJ2-3; TRBD1 is a possible D gene (5 bases). The CDR3 totals 15 residues. V shed 4 bases and J shed 4 bases, with 18 bases lying between them. CDR1 is GTSNPN, CDR2 SVGIG, per germline (reference sequence). This CDR3 is CAWKGLKTDADTQYF. The CDR3 DNA is TGTGCCTGGAAAGGGCTGAAGACAGACGCAGATACGCAGTATTTT.

J is TRBJ2-2 and V is TRBV29-1, with D tentatively TRBD2 (6 bases). The V end was cut by 4 bases, the J end by 2 bases, with 14 bases between. Germline values: CDR1 SQVTM, CDR2 ANQGSEA. The CDR3 length is 15 residues. CDR3 sequence: CSVVRRGANTGELFF. For the CDR3, the DNA is TGCAGCGTTGTTCGCCGCGGGGCAAACACCGGGGAGCTGTTTTTT.

This chain joins TRBV10-2 and TRBJ2-7; D possibly corresponds to TRBD2 (5 bases). CDR3 length: 14 amino acids. Germline V gene sequence: CDR1 WSHSY, CDR2 SAAADI. Trimming left V 3 bases short and J 4 bases short, with 13 bases between. CDR3 bases: TGCGCCAGCAGTGAAGGACTGGTTCTGTACGAGCAGTACTTC. It encodes CASSEGLVLYEQYF.

J is TRBJ1-4 and V is TRBV19, with 8 bases fitting TRBD1. J lost 3 bases, V lost 5 bases, and 11 bases had no gene match. Looked up from germline, CDR1 is LNHDA and CDR2 is SQIVND (reference sequence). This CDR3 spans 17 amino acids. Here the CDR3 reads CASSFGQGGMANEKLFF. The DNA for the CDR3 is TGTGCCAGTAGTTTCGGACAGGGAGGCATGGCTAATGAAAAACTGTTTTTT.

The CDR3 nucleotides read TGTGCCAGCAGCCAAGACACAGGGAGTGAAAAACTGTTTTTT. This codes for CASSQDTGSEKLFF. The chain employs TRBV4-2 and TRBJ1-4, with D tentatively TRBD1 (6 bases). V lost 0 bases and J 7 bases, leaving 9 bases between the germline ends. Germline CDR1 reads LGHNA; CDR2 reads YNFKEQ. This CDR3 spans 14 amino acids.

The J gene is TRBJ2-3, the V gene TRBV30; weak D call: TRBD2 (5 bases). The CDR3 spans 10 residues. V was clipped by 8 bases and J by 5 bases, with 8 bases between them. Germline V gene sequence: CDR1 GTSNPN, CDR2 SVGIG (reference sequence). In DNA, the CDR3 is TGTGCCGGAACTAGAGATACGCAGTATTTT. Its protein is CAGTRDTQYF. The full variable domain, its missing parts supplied by reference TRBV30 and TRBJ2-3, is SQTIHQWPATLVQPVGSPLSLECTVEGTSNPNLYWYRQAAGRGLQLLFYSVGIGQISSEVPQNLSASRPQDRQFILSSKKLLLSDSGFYLCAGTRDTQYFGPGTRLTVL.

Points on this clone: Other DNA sequences from this sample encode an identical CDR3 as well. The chain carries TRBV11-2 and TRBJ1-1; D call uncertain. CDR1 and CDR2 (germline): SGHAT, FQNNGV. The CDR3 runs to 12 residues. The germline V and J ends were trimmed by 3 bases and 2 bases, with 4 bases remaining between them. The CDR3 sequence is CASSFGNTEAFF. CDR3 sequence (DNA): TGTGCCAGCAGCTTTGGAAACACTGAAGCTTTCTTT.